This record looks at one T cell receptor (beta chain) sequence and its context. V was shortened by 8 bases and J by 4 bases, with 23 bases between the two germline ends. This CDR3 is built from 17 residues. The V gene's germline CDR1 is SGHTA and CDR2 FQGTGA. Participant age was about 18 to 100 years, and participants resided in roughly 24 US areas. Cohorts were based on clinical histories the participants reported. TCRdb's table, derived via immunoSEQ multiplex PCR, lists solely in-frame clones and lacks some. Here the sample spans around 300,000 clones, 80% to 95% being singletons. The sample originates from a study of blood T cell repertoires in COVID-19. Overall study: Samples representing acute and convalescent COVID-19 were sourced from the United States, Italy and Spain. PBMCs, B-cell-depleted T cells, or T cells were the source of the cDNA or gDNA that made up the material.

The source is a woman in her 30s who had recovered from COVID-19. The chain combines TRBV7-3 with TRBJ1-4, with D possibly matching TRBD1 (5 bases). The sequenced material came from PBMCs or T cells enriched from blood (not recorded which). The CDR3 sequence: CASVSNPPGLSNEKLFF. Here the CDR3 DNA reads TGTGCCAGCGTTTCTAACCCACCGGGACTGAGTAATGAAAAACTGTTTTTT.